A selection of T cell receptor beta chains follows, all from one sample in a study of CD8 T cells in ankylosing spondylitis. A single record per CDR3 protein comes from TCRdb applying MiXCR to the 5' RACE reads. This sample has 150,000 to 200,000 distinct CDR3 sequences, with about 17% found just once. The sample was blood, either unsorted or a sorted T cell fraction (not recorded which). These receptors were obtained from a male donor with ankylosing spondylitis or in good health (not recorded which). Each CDR3 is given with its conserved first and last residue. The D gene is left open where the match is weak. Size tells how often a clone was seen (once, few, many) or the class of an expanded clone, and some rows leave it out.

v_call	clone_size	j_call	d_call	cdr3_aa	cdr3_nt
TRBV12-3/TRBV12-4	many	TRBJ2-4	NA	CASRVLQGPQYF	TGTGCCAGCAGGGTTCTCCAGGGACCTCAGTACTTC
TRBV3-1	NA	TRBJ2-1	NA	CASSQVRASSYNEQFF	TGTGCCAGCAGCCAAGTGAGGGCGAGCTCCTACAATGAGCAGTTCTTC
TRBV7-2	NA	TRBJ2-5	NA	CASSLGQGSGTQYF	TGTGCCAGCAGCTTAGGTCAGGGGTCAGGGACCCAGTACTTC
TRBV28	many	TRBJ2-7	TRBD1	CASSLLDRLGIEQYF	TGTGCCAGCAGTTTACTGGACAGGTTGGGGATCGAGCAGTACTTC
TRBV5-1	many	TRBJ2-5	NA	CASSFRTRLKTQYF	TGCGCCAGCAGCTTTCGCACCAGGTTAAAGACCCAGTACTTC
TRBV28	many	TRBJ2-7	NA	CASSLLPYEQYF	TGTGCCAGCAGTTTATTGCCCTACGAGCAGTACTTC
TRBV30	few	TRBJ2-1	NA	CAWSRASSSLNEQFF	TGTGCCTGGAGTAGGGCCTCTTCTTCTTTAAATGAGCAGTTCTTC
TRBV5-1	NA	TRBJ2-3	NA	CASSPPSSGGTDTQYF	TGCGCCAGCAGCCCTCCTTCGAGCGGCGGCACAGATACGCAGTATTTT
TRBV5-1	few	TRBJ2-2	NA	CASSWGQGELFF	TGCGCCAGCAGCTGGGGGCAGGGGGAGCTGTTTTTT
TRBV25-1	many	TRBJ2-2	NA	CASSEIRTGELFF	TGTGCCAGCAGTGAGATAAGAACCGGGGAGCTGTTTTTT
TRBV20-1	NA	TRBJ2-5	NA	CSARDRVAIETQYF	TGCAGTGCTAGAGATCGGGTAGCGATCGAGACCCAGTACTTC
TRBV20-1	few	TRBJ1-5	NA	CSASPAGTDPNQPQHF	TGCAGTGCTAGCCCAGCCGGGACGGACCCAAATCAGCCCCAGCATTTT
TRBV3-1	few	TRBJ1-4	NA	CASQGPGANEKLFF	TGTGCCAGCCAGGGACCCGGGGCGAATGAAAAACTGTTTTTT
TRBV2	NA	TRBJ2-3	TRBD1	CASGTGYGDTQYF	TGTGCCAGCGGGACAGGGTACGGGGATACGCAGTATTTT
TRBV28	NA	TRBJ2-7	NA	CASSLMATSYEQYF	TGTGCCAGCAGTTTGATGGCGACCTCCTACGAGCAGTACTTC
TRBV20-1	many	TRBJ2-1	NA	CSAELRDFLRGSYNEQFF	TGCAGTGCTGAACTCCGGGACTTCCTCAGGGGTTCCTACAATGAGCAGTTCTTC
TRBV28	NA	TRBJ1-4	NA	CASSSGPLNEKLFF	TGTGCCAGCAGTTCTGGACCTCTCAATGAAAAACTGTTTTTT
TRBV10-1	NA	TRBJ2-3	NA	CASSPPGYGTQYF	TGCGCCAGCAGCCCCCCGGGGTATGGTACGCAGTATTTT
TRBV9	many	TRBJ2-5	NA	CASSVSGTQETQYF	TGTGCCAGCAGCGTATCGGGGACCCAAGAGACCCAGTACTTC
TRBV28	NA	TRBJ1-5	NA	CASSLGSRSNQPQHF	TGTGCCAGCAGTTTAGGCTCTCGGAGCAATCAGCCCCAGCATTTT
TRBV12-3/TRBV12-4	many	TRBJ2-1	TRBD1	CASTEQGGYNEQFF	TGTGCCAGCACTGAACAGGGGGGCTACAATGAGCAGTTCTTC
TRBV29-1	many	TRBJ1-1	NA	CSVVRPRSLGTEAFF	TGCAGCGTTGTCCGCCCACGAAGTCTGGGCACTGAAGCTTTCTTT
TRBV7-9	NA	TRBJ2-7	NA	CASSLRQVEQYF	TGTGCCAGCAGCCTGCGGCAGGTCGAGCAGTACTTC
TRBV10-3	few	TRBJ2-7	TRBD2	CAISDRGLAGVSYEQYF	TGTGCCATCAGTGACAGGGGACTAGCGGGAGTCTCCTACGAGCAGTACTTC
TRBV5-1	few	TRBJ2-1	NA	CASSIRPRDEQFF	TGCGCCAGCAGCATTCGTCCCCGGGATGAGCAGTTCTTC
TRBV5-1	NA	TRBJ2-2	TRBD2	CASSLGLAGEFTGELFF	TGCGCCAGCAGCTTGGGACTAGCGGGCGAGTTCACCGGGGAGCTGTTTTTT
TRBV7-8	many	TRBJ2-7	NA	CASSRDSGHSSYEQYF	TGTGCCAGCAGCCGTGATAGCGGACATAGCTCCTACGAGCAGTACTTC
TRBV7-9	NA	TRBJ1-4	NA	CAIRPGEANEKLFF	TGTGCCATTAGGCCGGGGGAAGCTAATGAAAAACTGTTTTTT
TRBV7-8	NA	TRBJ2-7	NA	CATTQGSFYEQYF	TGTGCTACTACCCAGGGATCATTCTACGAGCAGTACTTC
TRBV5-1	many	TRBJ2-1	NA	CASSPYYNEQFF	TGCGCCAGCAGCCCCTACTACAATGAGCAGTTCTTC
TRBV5-1	many	TRBJ2-1	NA	CASSESSAPYNEQFF	TGCGCCAGCAGCGAAAGTAGCGCACCCTACAATGAGCAGTTCTTC
TRBV28	NA	TRBJ1-1	NA	CASVEGNTEAFF	TGTGCCAGCGTCGAGGGGAACACTGAAGCTTTCTTT
TRBV20-1	few	TRBJ1-1	NA	CSARDPLDRRTEAFF	TGCAGTGCTAGAGACCCCTTGGATAGAAGGACTGAAGCTTTCTTT
TRBV29-1	NA	TRBJ2-5	TRBD1	CSVRVGTGEEETQYF	TGCAGCGTACGAGTCGGGACAGGGGAGGAGGAGACCCAGTACTTC
TRBV2	few	TRBJ1-2	NA	CASWGIGPYGYTF	TGTGCCAGCTGGGGCATAGGGCCCTATGGCTACACCTTC
TRBV20-1	many	TRBJ2-1	NA	CSVWNNEQFF	TGCAGTGTTTGGAATAATGAGCAGTTCTTC
TRBV10-3	NA	TRBJ2-1	NA	CAITETPGDNEQFF	TGTGCCATCACCGAAACTCCGGGGGACAATGAGCAGTTCTTC
TRBV7-2	few	TRBJ2-7	TRBD2	CASSSAAGDEYYEQYF	TGTGCCAGCAGTTCCGCAGCGGGAGATGAGTACTACGAGCAGTACTTC
TRBV2	many	TRBJ2-4	NA	CASSVSALNIQYF	TGTGCCAGCAGTGTTAGCGCCCTAAACATTCAGTACTTC
TRBV5-1	many	TRBJ2-2	NA	CASHNDLTNTGELFF	TGCGCCAGCCACAACGACTTGACGAACACCGGGGAGCTGTTTTTT
TRBV5-1	many	TRBJ1-2	NA	CASSLGQIPGVYTF	TGCGCCAGCAGCTTGGGACAGATCCCAGGGGTCTACACCTTC